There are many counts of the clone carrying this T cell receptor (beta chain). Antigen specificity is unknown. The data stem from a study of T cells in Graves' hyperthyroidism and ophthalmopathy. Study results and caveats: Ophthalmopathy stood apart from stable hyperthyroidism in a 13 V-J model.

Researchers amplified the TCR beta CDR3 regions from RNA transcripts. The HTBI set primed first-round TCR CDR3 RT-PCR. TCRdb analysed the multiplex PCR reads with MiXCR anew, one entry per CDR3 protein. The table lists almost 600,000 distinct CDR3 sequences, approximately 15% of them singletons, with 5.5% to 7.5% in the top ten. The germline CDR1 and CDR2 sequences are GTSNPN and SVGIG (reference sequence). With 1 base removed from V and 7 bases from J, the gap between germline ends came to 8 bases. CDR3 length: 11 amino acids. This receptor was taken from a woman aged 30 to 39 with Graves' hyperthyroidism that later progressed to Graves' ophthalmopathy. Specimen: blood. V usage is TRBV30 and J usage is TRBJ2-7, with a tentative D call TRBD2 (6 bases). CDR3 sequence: CAWSGGIEQYF. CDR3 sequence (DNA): TGTGCCTGGAGTGGCGGGATTGAGCAGTACTTC.